What follows is one T cell receptor beta chain and its context. What it recognizes is unknown. The data stem from a study of vaccination and CD4 T cells after COVID-19. The Oncomine TCR Beta short-read assay sequenced DNA from cultured CD4+ T cells. TCRdb passed the PCR reads through MiXCR, listing each CDR3 protein once. The table lists about 21,000 distinct CDR3 sequences, 35% to 40% of them singletons. This sample's treatment: roughly ten-day PBMC culture with coronavirus spike peptide pools or control peptides (ViraFEST assay). General study findings and limits: Apart from involving relatively few convalescent patients, the work omitted early post-infection timepoints.

This sequence was found in a human donor who had recovered from COVID-19. The sample consisted of CD4+ T cells from blood, cultured in vitro, taken before SARS-CoV-2 vaccination.

In DNA form, the CDR3 reads TGTGCCAGCAGCAGGGGAGCCTTTGGGGCCAACGTCCTGACTTTC. Its translation: CASSRGAFGANVLTF. This chain connects TRBV6-1 to TRBJ2-6; D is possibly TRBD1 (6 bases). Between the trimmed V and J ends, which lost 6 bases and 3 bases, there was a span of 12 bases. The CDR3 runs 15 residues. CDR1 and CDR2 from the germline V gene are MNHNS and SASEGT.